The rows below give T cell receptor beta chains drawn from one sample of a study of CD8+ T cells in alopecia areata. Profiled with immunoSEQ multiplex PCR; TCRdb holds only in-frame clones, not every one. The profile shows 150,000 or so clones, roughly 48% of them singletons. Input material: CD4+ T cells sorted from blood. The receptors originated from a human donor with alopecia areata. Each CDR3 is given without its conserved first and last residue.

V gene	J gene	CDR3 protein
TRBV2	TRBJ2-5	ASSEIQGQETQY
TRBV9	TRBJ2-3	ASTIALSTDTQY
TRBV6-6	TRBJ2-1	ASRETSGLTYNEQF
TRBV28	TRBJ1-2	ASSLGLPYGYT
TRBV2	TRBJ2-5	ATQYGGPGHQETQY
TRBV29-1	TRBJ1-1	SVGFGGKNTEAF
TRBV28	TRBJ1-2	ASSLPGTVVFYGYT
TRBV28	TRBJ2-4	ATLQREWGGKNIQY
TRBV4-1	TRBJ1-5	ASSQSGGGNQPQH
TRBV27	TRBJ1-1	ASSLHRGGEAF
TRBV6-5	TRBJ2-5	ASSYSGIEETQY
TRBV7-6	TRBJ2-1	ASSQASGSNEQF
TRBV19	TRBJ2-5	ASTHGARETQY
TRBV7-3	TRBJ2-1	ASMERGKTNEQF
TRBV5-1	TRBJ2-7	ASSLEAGSYEQY
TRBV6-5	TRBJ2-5	ASSYGPGETQY
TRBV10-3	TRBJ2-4	ATTPDRAPKNIQY
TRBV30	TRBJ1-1	AWGTEAF
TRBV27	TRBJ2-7	ASSLQGTGQQY
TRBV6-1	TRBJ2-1	ASPPGGRDEQF
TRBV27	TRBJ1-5	ASKTGNQPQH
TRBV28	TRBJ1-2	ASSVGSNYGYT
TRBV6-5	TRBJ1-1	ASSYSILGTNTEAF
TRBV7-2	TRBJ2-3	ASSLSRGLDTQY
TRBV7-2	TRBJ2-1	ASSNNGLAGVRF
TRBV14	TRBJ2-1	ASSLPPGLAGGANEQF
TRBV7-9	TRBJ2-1	ASSLSALGLNEQF
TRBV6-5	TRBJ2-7	ASSHDGSENEQY
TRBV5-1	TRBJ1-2	ASSLVPYGYT
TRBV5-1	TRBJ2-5	ASSVQETQY